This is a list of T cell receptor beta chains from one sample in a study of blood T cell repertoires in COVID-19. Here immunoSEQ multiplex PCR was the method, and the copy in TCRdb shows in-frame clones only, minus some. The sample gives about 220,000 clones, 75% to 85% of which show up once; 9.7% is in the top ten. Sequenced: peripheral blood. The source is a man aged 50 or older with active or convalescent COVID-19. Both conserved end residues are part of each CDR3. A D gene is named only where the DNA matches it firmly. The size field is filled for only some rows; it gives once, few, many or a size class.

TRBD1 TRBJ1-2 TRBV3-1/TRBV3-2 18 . CASSHHRGPLYANYGYTF TGTGCCAGCAGCCATCACAGGGGGCCGCTTTATGCTAACTATGGCTACACCTTC
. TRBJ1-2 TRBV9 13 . CASSGDKDYGYTF TGTGCCAGCAGCGGCGACAAGGACTATGGCTACACCTTC
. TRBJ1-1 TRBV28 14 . CASISTGGNTEAFF TGTGCCAGCATCTCAACGGGAGGGAACACTGAAGCTTTCTTT
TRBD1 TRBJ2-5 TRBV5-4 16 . CASSFDGQGRQETQYF TGTGCCAGCAGCTTTGACGGACAGGGGCGTCAAGAGACCCAGTACTTC
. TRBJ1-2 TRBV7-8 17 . CASSPREAVIATYGYTF TGTGCCAGCAGTCCGAGGGAGGCGGTAATCGCCACCTATGGCTACACCTTC
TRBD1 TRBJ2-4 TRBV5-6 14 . CASSLLGQGNIQYF TGTGCCAGCAGCTTGCTGGGACAGGGGAACATTCAGTACTTC
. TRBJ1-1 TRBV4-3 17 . CASSQDRGARHIAEAFF TGCGCCAGCAGCCAAGACCGGGGGGCCCGTCATATCGCTGAAGCTTTCTTT
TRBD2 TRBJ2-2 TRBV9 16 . CASSAGLAGGTGELFF TGTGCCAGCAGCGCCGGACTAGCGGGAGGTACCGGGGAGCTGTTTTTT
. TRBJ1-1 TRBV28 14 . CASRSEGLNTEAFF TGTGCCAGCAGATCGGAGGGTTTGAACACTGAAGCTTTCTTT
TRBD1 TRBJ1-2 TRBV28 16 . CASSPWGQGTNYGYTF TGTGCCAGCAGCCCTTGGGGACAGGGAACTAACTATGGCTACACCTTC
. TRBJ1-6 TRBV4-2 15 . CASSKLTAANSPLHF TGTGCCAGCTCGAAACTGACAGCAGCTAATTCACCCCTCCACTTT
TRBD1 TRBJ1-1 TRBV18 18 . CASSLATPVQGSNTEAFF TGTGCCAGCTCACTAGCTACCCCCGTACAGGGGTCGAACACTGAAGCTTTCTTT
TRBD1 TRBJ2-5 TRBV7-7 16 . CASSLAPQGAGETQYF TGTGCTAGCAGCTTAGCCCCGCAGGGGGCTGGGGAGACCCAGTACTTC
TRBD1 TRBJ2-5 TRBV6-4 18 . CASSDLGGRGTGQETQYF TGTGCCAGCAGTGACTTGGGGGGTCGGGGGACAGGGCAAGAGACCCAGTACTTC
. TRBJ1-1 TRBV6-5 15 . CASSYSFGRANEAFF TGTGCCAGCAGTTACTCTTTCGGCAGGGCGAACGAAGCTTTCTTT
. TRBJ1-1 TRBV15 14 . CATSRDYDQGGAFF TGTGCCACCAGCAGGGATTATGACCAGGGAGGGGCTTTCTTT
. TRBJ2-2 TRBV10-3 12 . CAISDRVGELFF TGTGCCATCAGTGACAGGGTTGGGGAGCTGTTTTTT
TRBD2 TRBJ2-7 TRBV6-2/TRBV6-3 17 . CASSYSGTSWIHYEQYF TGTGCCAGCAGTTACTCCGGGACTAGCTGGATTCACTACGAGCAGTACTTC
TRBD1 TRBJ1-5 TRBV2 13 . CASSGTGLQPQHF TGTGCCAGCTCCGGGACAGGGTTGCAGCCCCAGCATTTT
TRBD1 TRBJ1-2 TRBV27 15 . CASRPQDRDLRGYTF TGTGCCAGCCGCCCCCAGGACAGGGACCTCCGCGGCTACACCTTC
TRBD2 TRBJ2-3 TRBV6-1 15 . CASSGRAGGPDTQYF TGTGCCAGCAGTGGGCGAGCGGGGGGACCCGATACGCAGTATTTT
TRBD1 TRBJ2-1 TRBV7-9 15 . CASSVGQGAYNEQFF TGTGCCAGCAGCGTAGGACAGGGGGCCTACAATGAGCAGTTCTTC
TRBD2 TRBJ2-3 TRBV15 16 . CATSRGEREGKDTQYF TGTGCCACCAGCAGGGGCGAGCGGGAGGGGAAAGATACGCAGTATTTT
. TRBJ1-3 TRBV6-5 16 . CASSYSNSFSGNTIYF TGTGCCAGCAGTTACTCGAACAGCTTCTCTGGAAACACCATATATTTT
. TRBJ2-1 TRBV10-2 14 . CASSVGVSYNEQFF TGCGCCAGCAGTGTGGGAGTCTCCTACAATGAGCAGTTCTTC
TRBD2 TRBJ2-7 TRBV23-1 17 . CASSQRINREVPYEQYF TGCGCCAGCAGTCAACGTATAAACCGGGAGGTCCCATACGAGCAGTACTTC
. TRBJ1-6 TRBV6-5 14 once CASSRDNYNSPLHF TGTGCCAGCAGTCGAGACAACTATAATTCACCCCTCCACTTT
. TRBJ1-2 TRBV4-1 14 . CASSQWMENYGYTF TGCGCCAGCAGCCAATGGATGGAGAACTATGGCTACACCTTC
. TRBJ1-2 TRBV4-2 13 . CASSLGVLEGYTF TGTGCCAGCAGCCTTGGGGTACTAGAGGGCTACACCTTC
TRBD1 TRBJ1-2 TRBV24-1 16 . CATSEPKYRGPQGYTF TGTGCCACCAGTGAACCCAAGTACAGGGGGCCGCAGGGCTACACCTTC
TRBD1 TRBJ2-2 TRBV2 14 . CASRGDRNTGELFF TGTGCCAGCAGGGGGGACAGGAACACCGGGGAGCTGTTTTTT
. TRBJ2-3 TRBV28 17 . CASSPPGGRPWTDTQYF TGTGCCAGCAGTCCTCCGGGGGGCAGGCCCTGGACAGATACGCAGTATTTT
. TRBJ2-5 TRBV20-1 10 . CSASGLAKYF TGCAGTGCTAGCGGCCTAGCGAAGTACTTC
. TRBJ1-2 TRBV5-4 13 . CASSLDPSYGYTF TGTGCCAGCAGCTTGGACCCGAGCTATGGCTACACCTTC
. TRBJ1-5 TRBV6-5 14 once CASSRGYSNQPQHF TGTGCCAGCAGTAGGGGGTATAGCAATCAGCCCCAGCATTTT
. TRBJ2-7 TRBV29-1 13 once CSVEDRGTYEQYF TGCAGCGTTGAAGATAGAGGAACCTACGAGCAGTACTTC
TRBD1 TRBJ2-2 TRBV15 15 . CATSLRQGNTGELFF TGTGCCACCAGCTTAAGACAGGGAAACACCGGGGAGCTGTTTTTT
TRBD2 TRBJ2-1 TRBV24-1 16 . CATSDFLADQPNEQFF TGTGCCACCAGTGATTTCCTAGCGGACCAGCCCAATGAGCAGTTCTTC
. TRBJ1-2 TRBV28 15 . CASSFVAAAPGGYTF TGTGCCAGCAGTTTTGTGGCGGCCGCCCCGGGGGGCTACACCTTC
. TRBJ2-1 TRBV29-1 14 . CSVGDGSGYNEQFF TGCAGCGTCGGGGACGGGAGTGGTTACAATGAGCAGTTCTTC
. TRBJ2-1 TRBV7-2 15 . CASSLALGLYNEQFF TGTGCCAGCAGCTTAGCCCTTGGGCTGTACAATGAGCAGTTCTTC
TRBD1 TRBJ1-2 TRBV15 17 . CATSTTIKSGTAHGYTF TGTGCCACCAGCACCACAATCAAATCCGGGACAGCCCATGGCTACACCTTC
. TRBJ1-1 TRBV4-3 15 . CASSQGQQGVTEAFF TGCGCCAGCAGCCAAGGACAGCAGGGTGTCACTGAAGCTTTCTTT
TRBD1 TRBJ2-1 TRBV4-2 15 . CASSQSPGQIDEQFF TGTGCCAGCAGCCAGTCCCCGGGACAGATCGATGAGCAGTTCTTC
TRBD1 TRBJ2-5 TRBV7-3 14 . CASSSSGQGETQYF TGTGCCAGCAGCTCATCGGGACAGGGAGAGACCCAGTACTTC
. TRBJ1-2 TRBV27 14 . CASSLLGLGYGYTF TGTGCCAGCAGTTTGTTGGGCTTAGGCTATGGCTACACCTTC
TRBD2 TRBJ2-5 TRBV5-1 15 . CASKLAGTGDETQYF TGCGCCAGCAAACTAGCGGGGACAGGTGACGAGACCCAGTACTTC
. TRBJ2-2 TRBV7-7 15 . CASSRTTGNTGELFF TGTGCTAGCAGCCGGACGACAGGGAACACCGGGGAGCTGTTTTTT
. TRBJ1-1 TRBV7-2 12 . CASSLMAEAAFF TGTGCCAGCAGCTTAATGGCAGAGGCAGCTTTCTTT
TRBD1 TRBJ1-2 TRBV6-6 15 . CASSYGPGQGYGYTF TGTGCCAGCAGTTACGGGCCGGGACAGGGATATGGCTACACCTTC
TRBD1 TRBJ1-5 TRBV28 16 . CASSFRGLYSNQPQHF TGTGCCAGCAGTTTCAGGGGGCTGTATAGCAATCAGCCCCAGCATTTT
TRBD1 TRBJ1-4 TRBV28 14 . CASSIGGGREKLFF TGTGCCAGCAGTATAGGAGGGGGCAGGGAAAAACTGTTTTTT
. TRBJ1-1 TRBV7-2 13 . CASSFNRDTEAFF TGTGCCAGCAGCTTTAACAGGGACACTGAAGCTTTCTTT
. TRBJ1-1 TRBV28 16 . CASSSSSKGRDTEAFF TGTGCCAGCAGTTCAAGTTCGAAGGGGCGCGACACTGAAGCTTTCTTT
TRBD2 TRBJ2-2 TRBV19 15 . CASRTSGRDTGELFF TGTGCCAGTAGGACTAGCGGGAGGGATACCGGGGAGCTGTTTTTT